The present entry profiles one T cell receptor beta chain with its context. Its antigen is undetermined. The CDR3 runs 13 residues. V lost 6 bases, J lost 6 bases, and 13 bases lay in between. This specimen comes from a study of CD8+CD57+ T cells in acquired aplastic anemia. Study in general: Healthy donor CD4+ samples were sequenced to a depth that averaged roughly 9.9 million reads.

Genomic DNA acted as the template from which TCR beta VDJ combination and CDR3 sequence profiling were carried out. MiXCR, run by TCRdb on the reads, gives a single entry per CDR3 protein. In the table there are hundreds of thousands of distinct CDR3 sequences, 55% to 70% of which are singletons. Study-level results: Sharing between patients and controls was observed for over 25 CD8+ CDR3 sequences.

The sequence was collected from a human donor in good health, serving as a control. Sequencing input: sorted CD4+, CD8+, or CD8+CD57+ T cells (not recorded which) from PBMCs. The chain uses TRBV12-3 or TRBV12-4 and TRBJ2-3; no definite D call. CDR3 region: CASSGRFGDTQYF. The CDR3 nucleotides are TGTGCCAGCAGCGGACGGTTCGGGGATACGCAGTATTTT.